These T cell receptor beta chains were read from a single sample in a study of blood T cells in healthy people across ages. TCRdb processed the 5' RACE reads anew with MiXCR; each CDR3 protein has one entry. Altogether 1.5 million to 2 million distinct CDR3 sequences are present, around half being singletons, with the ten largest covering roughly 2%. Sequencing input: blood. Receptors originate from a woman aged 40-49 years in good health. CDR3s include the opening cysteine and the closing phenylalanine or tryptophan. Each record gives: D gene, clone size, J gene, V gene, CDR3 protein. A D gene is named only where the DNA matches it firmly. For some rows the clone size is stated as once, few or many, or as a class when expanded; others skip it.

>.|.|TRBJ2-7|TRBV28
CASSLSDTLTYEQYF
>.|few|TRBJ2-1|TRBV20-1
CSARVAENSYNEQFF
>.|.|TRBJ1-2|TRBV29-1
CSVEDRIDSRANYGYTF
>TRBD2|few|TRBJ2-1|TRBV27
CASQRTSGTNEQFF
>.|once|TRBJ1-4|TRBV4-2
CASTGSANEKLFF
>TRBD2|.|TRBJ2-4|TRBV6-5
CASSPPGGTKNIQYF
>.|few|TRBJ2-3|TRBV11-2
CASSQPWGRETDTQYF
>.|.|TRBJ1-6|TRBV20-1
CSARQGPTYNSPLHF
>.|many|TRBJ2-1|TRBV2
CASSASYNEQFF
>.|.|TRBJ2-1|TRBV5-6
CASAPWDSPYNEQFF
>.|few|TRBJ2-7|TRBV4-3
CASSQAVGREQYF
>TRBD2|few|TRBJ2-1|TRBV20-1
CSASSGGVYNEQFF
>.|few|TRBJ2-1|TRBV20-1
CSARGVGSSYNEQFF
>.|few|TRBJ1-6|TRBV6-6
CASSYGGRSYNSPLHF
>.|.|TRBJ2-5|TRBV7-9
CASSLVGTPEETQYF
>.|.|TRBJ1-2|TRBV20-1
CSVLGGGGYGYTF
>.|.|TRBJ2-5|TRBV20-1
CSARDQGPREYF
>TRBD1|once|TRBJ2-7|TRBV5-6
CASSFGQGAGYEQYF
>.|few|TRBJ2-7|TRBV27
CASSPIRGRPYEQYF
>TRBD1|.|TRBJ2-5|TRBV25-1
CASSALGQGRETQYF
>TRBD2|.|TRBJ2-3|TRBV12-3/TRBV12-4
CASSAGTSGEETDTQYF
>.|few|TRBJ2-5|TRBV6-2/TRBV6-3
CASRSSVGGRWGQETQYF
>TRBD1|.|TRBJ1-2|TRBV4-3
CASSRDRGRRYGHTF